This T cell receptor (beta chain) was documented in a study of T cells in Graves' hyperthyroidism and ophthalmopathy. Study-wide results and caveats: Most thyroid clonotypes expanded above 0.001 appeared in blood too. Before onset, by a median of 6.5 months, the model predicted ophthalmopathy. Ophthalmopathy was distinguished from stable hyperthyroidism by 13 V-J signatures.

Germline loops: CDR1 MNHNS, CDR2 SASEGT. This CDR3 is 18 amino acids long. V was trimmed by 6 bases and J by 3 bases, leaving 23 bases between them. Amplification targeted TCR beta CDR3 regions from RNA transcripts. The HTBI primer set drove a first-round RT-PCR of the TCR CDR3. MiXCR, applied by TCRdb to the multiplex PCR reads, yields one record per CDR3 protein. The sample shows fewer than 700,000 distinct CDR3 sequences, roughly 17% of them seen only once. There are many counts of this clonotype. The antigen is unknown. V and J are TRBV6-1 and TRBJ1-4; D is uncertain. The TCR originated in a woman in her late teens or twenties with Graves' ophthalmopathy. Sequenced sample: blood. The CDR3 DNA follows: TGTGCCAGCAGCTCCCGTAATGTTGTAGGAAGTCCTAATGAAAAACTGTTTTTT. The encoded protein is CASSSRNVVGSPNEKLFF.